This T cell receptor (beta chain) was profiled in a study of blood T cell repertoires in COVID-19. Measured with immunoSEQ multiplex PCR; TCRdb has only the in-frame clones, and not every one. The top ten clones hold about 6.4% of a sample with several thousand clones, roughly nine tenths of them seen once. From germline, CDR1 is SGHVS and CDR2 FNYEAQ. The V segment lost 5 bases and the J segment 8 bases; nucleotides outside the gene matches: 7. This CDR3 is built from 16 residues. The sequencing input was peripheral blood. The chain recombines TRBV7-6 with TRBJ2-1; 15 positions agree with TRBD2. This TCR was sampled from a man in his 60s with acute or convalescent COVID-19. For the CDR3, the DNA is TGTGCCAGCAGCCCAGGACTAGCGGGAGGGTCCGATGAGCAGTTCTTC. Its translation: CASSPGLAGGSDEQFF.